This T cell receptor (beta chain) is from a study of cytomegalovirus exposure and HLA in healthy donors. Overall study findings and caveats: In a later analysis, donors in an Asian-associated ancestry cluster reportedly had fewer N-insertions in productive TCRs than the cohort mean. Testing in vitro showed a few CMV-associated chains specific for CMV antigens. Presence/absence analysis assumed near-uniform sequencing depth across donors. Most CMV-associated TCR beta chains were later found to appear HLA-restricted.

PCR employed 60 Vbeta and 13 Jbeta primers. Here immunoSEQ multiplex PCR was the method, and the copy in TCRdb shows in-frame clones only, minus some. The top ten hold roughly 3% of the sample, which has about 140,000 clones, 60% to 85% seen once. As for this clone: What it binds is unknown.

The germline CDR1 and CDR2 sequences are MNHEY and SMNVEV (reference sequence). The ends lost 5 bases at V and 4 bases at J; junction bases unmatched: 10. CDR3 length equals 16 residues. The source of this sequence is a male donor in good health and CMV-seronegative. This sequence joins TRBV27 and TRBJ2-3; 9 nucleotides align to TRBD2. Sequenced: PBMCs. CDR3 coding DNA: TGTGCCAGCAGTCTAGGCTGGCGGGGGGGCCCAGATACGCAGTATTTT. Protein product: CASSLGWRGGPDTQYF.